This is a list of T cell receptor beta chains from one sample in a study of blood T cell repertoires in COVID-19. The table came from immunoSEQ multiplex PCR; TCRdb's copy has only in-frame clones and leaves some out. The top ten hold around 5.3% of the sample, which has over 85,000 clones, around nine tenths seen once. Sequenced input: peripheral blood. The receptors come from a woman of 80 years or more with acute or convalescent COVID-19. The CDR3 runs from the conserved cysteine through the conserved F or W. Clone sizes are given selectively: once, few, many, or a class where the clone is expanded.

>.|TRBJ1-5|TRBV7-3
CASSLCEDLGGSNQPQHF
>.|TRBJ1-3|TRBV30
CAWTNYGAGNTIYF
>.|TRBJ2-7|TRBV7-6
CASSFQTGEAFHEQYF
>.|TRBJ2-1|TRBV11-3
CASSLDVDNEQFF
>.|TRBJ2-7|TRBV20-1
CSASKPALYEQYF
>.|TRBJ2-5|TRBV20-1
CSASVAGGDETQYF
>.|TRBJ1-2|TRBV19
CASSVRTGGYTF
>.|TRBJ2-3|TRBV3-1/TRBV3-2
CASSPGTLPFTDTQYF
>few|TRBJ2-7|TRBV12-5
CASGLVRDNRITEQYF
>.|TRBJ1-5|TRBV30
CASGTGGGYSNQPQHF
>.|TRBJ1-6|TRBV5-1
CASSLWGQQNSPLHF
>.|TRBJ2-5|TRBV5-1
CASSRTGETQYF
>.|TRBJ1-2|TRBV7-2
CASSPLGGGTGWIGYTF
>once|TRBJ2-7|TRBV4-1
CASSQDEGTNRVYEQYF
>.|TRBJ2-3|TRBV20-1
CSASGLERATFVDTQYF
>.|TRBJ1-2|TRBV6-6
CASSLDRGYGYTF
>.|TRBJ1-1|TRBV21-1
CASSKPRGRRTEAFF
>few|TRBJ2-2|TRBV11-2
CASSLAGGDTGELFF
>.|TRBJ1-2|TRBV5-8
CASSYGQGWAYGYTF
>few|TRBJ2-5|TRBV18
CASSGGPQETQYF
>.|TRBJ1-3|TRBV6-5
CASRGQGGTGNTIYF
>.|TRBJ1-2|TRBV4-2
CASSQEGNYGYTF
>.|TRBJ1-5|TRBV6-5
CASSVTYSNQPQHF
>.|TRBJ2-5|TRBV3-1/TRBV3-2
CASSPLRGPQETQYF
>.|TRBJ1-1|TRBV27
CASINRRNTEAFF
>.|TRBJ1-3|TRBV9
CASSQDPQSGNTIYF
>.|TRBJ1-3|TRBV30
CAWNRVTDTIYF
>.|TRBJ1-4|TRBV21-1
CASRAPPEGKLFF
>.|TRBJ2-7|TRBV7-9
CASSLNFDEGEQYF
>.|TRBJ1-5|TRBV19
CASSTGQGAQPQHF
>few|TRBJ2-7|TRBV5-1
CASSPTPTRTYEQYF
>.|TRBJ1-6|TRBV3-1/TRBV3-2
CASGVGTGDSPLHF
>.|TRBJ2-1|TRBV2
CASSRGADERGYNEQFF
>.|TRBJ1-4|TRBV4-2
CASSPTGGTNEKLFF
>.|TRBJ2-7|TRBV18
CASSVGTSGSSYEQYF
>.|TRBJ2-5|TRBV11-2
CASSRTGETQYF
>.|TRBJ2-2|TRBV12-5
CASGLGGPGELFF
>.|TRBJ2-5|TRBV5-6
CASSTDGRQGRGETQYF
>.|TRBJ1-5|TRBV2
CASSPTGSQQPQHF
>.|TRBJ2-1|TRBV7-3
CASSSGTGLIF
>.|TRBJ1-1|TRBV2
CASGLTGAVTEAFF
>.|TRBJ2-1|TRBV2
CASSTTSGEYNEQFF
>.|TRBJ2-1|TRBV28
CASHAGSSYNEQFF
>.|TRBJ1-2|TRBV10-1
CASSEGQSYGYTF
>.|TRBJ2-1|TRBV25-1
CASSSSGGSKVQFF
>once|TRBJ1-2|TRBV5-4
CASSLGGGALILNYGYTF
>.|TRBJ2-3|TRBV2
CASSLYRTSGSGADTQYF
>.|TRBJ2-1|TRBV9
CASSVGEGGYNEQFF
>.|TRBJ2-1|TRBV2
CASDRGNEQFF
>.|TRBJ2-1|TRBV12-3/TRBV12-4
CASTGSSYNEQFF
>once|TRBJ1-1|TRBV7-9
CASSFSLGWNTEAFF
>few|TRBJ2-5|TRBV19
CASSRELAVETQYF
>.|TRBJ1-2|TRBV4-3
CASSQDIQDNYGYTF
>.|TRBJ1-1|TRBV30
CAWKLRSRDRLNTEAFF
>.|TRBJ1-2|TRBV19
CASTVTGGAGGYTF
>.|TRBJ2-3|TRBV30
CAWSPGTGTPGGDTQYF
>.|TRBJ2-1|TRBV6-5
CASSSPPDRADEQFF